These T cell receptor beta chains were read from a single sample in a study of blood T cell repertoires in COVID-19. The protocol was immunoSEQ multiplex PCR, while the TCRdb copy is restricted to in-frame clones and leaves out a portion. The sample lists fewer than 250,000 clones; around 88% were seen once. The sequenced material came from peripheral blood. These receptor sequences come from a man over 45 with active or convalescent COVID-19. The CDR3 runs from the conserved cysteine through the conserved F or W. The D gene is left open where the match is weak. Clone size, where shown, is once, few, many, or a class for clones that have expanded.

J gene	V gene	clone size	D gene	CDR3 protein	CDR3 DNA
TRBJ1-5	TRBV28	NA	NA	CASSLGQGIKPQHF	TGTGCCAGCAGTTTGGGGCAGGGTATCAAGCCCCAGCATTTT
TRBJ1-1	TRBV6-5	NA	NA	CASSYWANTEAFF	TGTGCCAGCAGTTACTGGGCGAACACTGAAGCTTTCTTT
TRBJ2-7	TRBV7-2	NA	TRBD2	CASKTGGSSYEQYF	TGTGCCAGTAAGACGGGAGGGAGCTCCTACGAGCAGTACTTC
TRBJ1-5	TRBV30	NA	TRBD1	CAWNRGFDQPQHF	TGTGCCTGGAACAGGGGGTTCGATCAGCCCCAGCATTTT
TRBJ1-1	TRBV5-1	once	NA	CASSLEAQLNTEAFF	TGCGCCAGCAGCTTGGAGGCACAGCTGAACACTGAAGCTTTCTTT
TRBJ2-7	TRBV24-1	few	TRBD1	CATSDPKEAGGEYEQYF	TGTGCCACCAGTGATCCCAAGGAGGCAGGGGGAGAGTACGAGCAGTACTTC
TRBJ2-5	TRBV10-1	NA	NA	CASSSGQSGEETQYF	TGCGCCAGCAGTTCGGGACAAAGCGGCGAAGAGACCCAGTACTTC
TRBJ2-2	TRBV6-2/TRBV6-3	NA	NA	CASSYHAGAGVNTGELFF	TGTGCCAGCAGTTACCACGCGGGGGCGGGGGTCAACACCGGGGAGCTGTTTTTT
TRBJ2-5	TRBV12-5	NA	NA	CASGFSGQETQYF	TGTGCTAGTGGTTTCTCCGGCCAAGAGACCCAGTACTTC
TRBJ2-1	TRBV12-3/TRBV12-4	medium-sized	NA	CASRSPFSEQFF	TGTGCCAGCCGCTCCCCCTTTAGCGAGCAGTTCTTC
TRBJ1-1	TRBV3-1/TRBV3-2	NA	NA	CASSQTQTNTEAFF	TGTGCCAGCAGCCAAACACAGACGAACACTGAAGCTTTCTTT
TRBJ1-1	TRBV30	NA	NA	CAWSGSGKAFF	TGTGCCTGGAGTGGGAGCGGGAAAGCTTTCTTT
TRBJ1-2	TRBV9	NA	NA	CASSVLDSFKANYGYTF	TGTGCCAGCAGCGTTTTGGACTCCTTCAAAGCTAACTATGGCTACACCTTC
TRBJ1-3	TRBV29-1	NA	NA	CSVVLTLGNTIYF	TGCAGCGTTGTTTTAACGCTAGGAAACACCATATATTTT
TRBJ1-1	TRBV19	NA	NA	CASSPNYRVNTEAFF	TGTGCCAGTAGCCCAAACTACAGGGTGAACACTGAAGCTTTCTTT
TRBJ2-3	TRBV20-1	once	TRBD2	CSASLGLAGGRGKDTQYF	TGCAGTGCTAGTCTCGGACTAGCGGGGGGGCGAGGGAAAGATACGCAGTATTTT
TRBJ1-4	TRBV2	NA	TRBD1	CASSQTGGIEKLFF	TGTGCCAGCAGTCAAACAGGGGGTATAGAGAAACTGTTTTTT
TRBJ2-1	TRBV3-1/TRBV3-2	NA	NA	CASSQADGVREQFF	TGTGCCAGCAGCCAAGCCGACGGAGTTCGCGAGCAGTTCTTC
TRBJ2-5	TRBV6-5	NA	NA	CASRPPSAEETQYF	TGTGCCAGCAGACCCCCTAGCGCCGAAGAGACCCAGTACTTC
TRBJ1-1	TRBV5-1	few	TRBD1	CASRKPYRGRNTEAFF	TGCGCCAGCAGAAAACCTTACAGGGGAAGGAACACTGAAGCTTTCTTT
TRBJ1-4	TRBV19	NA	TRBD1	CASMGQGAQVGYEKLFF	TGTGCCAGTATGGGACAGGGGGCGCAAGTCGGATATGAAAAACTGTTTTTT
TRBJ2-1	TRBV29-1	NA	TRBD2	CSVDRTSGSVTYNEQFF	TGCAGCGTTGATAGGACTAGCGGGAGTGTCACCTACAATGAGCAGTTCTTC
TRBJ1-2	TRBV12-5	NA	NA	CASGLVGRAGGYTF	TGTGCTAGTGGTTTGGTAGGCAGGGCCGGTGGCTACACCTTC
TRBJ1-6	TRBV7-9	once	TRBD1	CASSLGDRAYNSPLHF	TGTGCCAGCAGCTTAGGGGACAGAGCCTATAATTCACCCCTCCACTTT
TRBJ1-1	TRBV30	NA	NA	CAWSVQISTEAFF	TGTGCCTGGAGTGTACAGATTTCCACTGAAGCTTTCTTT
TRBJ1-1	TRBV13	NA	TRBD1	CASSLGTGGAGTSEAFF	TGTGCCAGCAGCTTAGGGACAGGGGGCGCCGGTACCTCTGAAGCTTTCTTT